Reported below is one T cell receptor (beta chain). The antigen is not known. Germline values: CDR1 LNHNV, CDR2 YYDKDF (reference sequence). The CDR3 length is 12 residues. TCRdb reprocessed the 5' RACE reads and reports one entry per CDR3 protein, with no DNA. This sample's clone table lists some 460,000 distinct CDR3 sequences. This record comes from a study of T cells expressing NK-cell markers. Points from the study as a whole: Expanded NKG2C+ T cell clones had unclear HCMV specificity.

The clonotype comes from a woman between 45 and 60 years old in good health. The chain is built from TRBV15 and TRBJ2-7. The sequencing input was blood T cells: a sorted CD56 or NKG2C T cell subset, CD4+ or CD8+ T cells, or bulk PBMC T cells (not recorded which). The CDR3 is CATSRDPYEQYF.